Listed here are 30 T cell receptor beta chains from one sample, sequenced in a study of T-cell reconstitution after alpha-beta-depleted transplantation in children (dated by TCRdb to the mid-2010s). The treatment or condition label of this sample denotes: allogeneic hematopoietic cell transplantation with graft depleted of TCRalphabeta T cells and CD19 B cells. The method behind the library was PCR. TCRdb records Illumina HiSeq 2500 as the sequencer. Molecular barcoding was employed in the preparation of TCR libraries, with unique molecular identifiers being used to normalize TCRbeta repertoire quantification. The public reads were reanalyzed by TCRdb: fastp trimming at Q25, MiXCR alignment, in-frame beta chains only. Rows with one shared CDR3 protein collapse into an entry with the most common genes and DNA. The sample records 670,000 or so distinct CDR3 sequences, roughly 13% of which are singletons. The ten top clones hold 0.79% of the sample.

This specimen was PBMCs, taken before TCRalphabeta/CD19-depleted stem cell transplant. The receptors were sampled from a girl under 10 years old with congenital amegakaryocytic thrombocytopenia, due to receive a stem cell transplant.

This clonotype appeared a few times. The chain joins TRBV12-3 or TRBV12-4 to TRBJ2-1, with 8 bases lining up with TRBD1. CDR3 length equals 12 residues. Trimming removed 7 bases from V and 7 bases from J; junction bases left unmatched: 3. CDR3 protein: CASKRQGNEQFF. In nucleotides, the CDR3 is TGTGCCAGCAAAAGACAGGGGAATGAGCAGTTCTTC.

This clonotype showed up many times. The J gene is TRBJ2-5, the V gene TRBV5-1; TRBD2 might be the D (6 bases). CDR3 length equals 13 residues. V lost 4 bases, J lost 1 base, and 8 bases lay in between. CDR1 SGHRS and CDR2 YFSETQ come from the germline V gene. Here the CDR3 DNA reads TGCGCCAGCAGCCGGGAGTTCCAAGAGACCCAGTACTTC. The encoded protein is CASSREFQETQYF.

This clonotype has a handful of counts. This chain connects TRBV15 to TRBJ2-1; D gene ambiguous. This CDR3 contains 16 residues. V lost 1 base and J 8 bases, leaving 18 bases between the germline ends. Germline-derived CDR1 and CDR2 are LNHNV and YYDKDF (reference sequence). CDR3 nucleotide sequence: TGTGCCACCAGCAGAGTTGATTGGATGAAGAGCCATGAGCAGTTCTTC. Residues: CATSRVDWMKSHEQFF.

The V and J genes are TRBV18 and TRBJ1-1; D unclear. The CDR3 is 14 residues long. Germline CDR1 and CDR2: KGHSH and LQKENI. V was cut by 6 bases and J by 0 bases, with 11 bases left in between. The CDR3 DNA sequence: TGTGCCAGCTCCGGGAGGAACATGAACACTGAAGCTTTCTTT. Protein sequence: CASSGRNMNTEAFF.

The table lists this clonotype with many counts. The chain combines TRBV13 with TRBJ1-1; D might be TRBD1 (5 bases). The germline gives CDR1 PRHDT, CDR2 FYEKMQ (reference sequence). The CDR3 consists of 14 residues. Trimming removed 3 bases from V and 1 base from J, with 9 bases in between. In DNA, the CDR3 is TGTGCCAGCAGCTTTACAGGAGAGAACACTGAAGCTTTCTTT. Translated, it gives CASSFTGENTEAFF.

The chain uses TRBV3-1 and TRBJ1-2; D unclear. Germline V gene data show CDR1 as LGHDT and CDR2 as YNNKEL (reference sequence). V lost 0 bases to trimming and J lost 8 bases, with 13 bases between them. The CDR3 has 14 amino acids. CDR3 protein: CASSQDPSGYGYTF. In DNA form, the CDR3 reads TGTGCCAGCAGCCAAGACCCCTCCGGGTACGGCTACACCTTC.

This clonotype was seen more than once but under ten times. In DNA, the CDR3 is TGTGCCAGCAGCCCCACCGGCGGGCGGACCTACAATGAGCAGTTCTTC. Protein: CASSPTGGRTYNEQFF. This chain connects TRBV7-9 to TRBJ2-1; D possibly corresponds to TRBD2 (5 bases). The CDR3 has 16 amino acids. Germline V CDR1 and CDR2: SEHNR, FQNEAQ (reference sequence). Trimming removed 5 bases at V and 2 bases at J, with 16 bases between.

This clonotype was counted between two and nine times. The chain carries TRBV19 and TRBJ2-2; the match to TRBD2 covers 7 bases. V was clipped by 2 bases and J by 2 bases; unmatched bases: 5. CDR1 is LNHDA, CDR2 SQIVND, per germline (reference sequence). The CDR3 is made up of 16 amino acids. The CDR3 protein is CASSILERGNTGELFF. CDR3 in DNA: TGTGCCAGTAGTATATTGGAGCGGGGAAACACCGGGGAGCTGTTTTTT. The full variable domain, its missing parts supplied by reference TRBV19 and TRBJ2-2, is DGGITQSPKYLFRKEGQNVTLSCEQNLNHDAMYWYRQDPGQGLRLIYYSQIVNDFQKGDIAEGYSVSREKKESFPLTVTSAQKNPTAFYLCASSILERGNTGELFFGEGSRLTVL.

The chain links TRBV4-1 to TRBJ2-3, with 8 bases lining up with TRBD2. The CDR3 covers 17 residues. Trimming cost V 1 base and J 2 bases; bases outside gene matches: 8. CDR1 MGHRA and CDR2 YSYEKL come from the germline V gene. The CDR3 nucleotides are TGCGCCAGCAGCCAAGTCACGGGACTAGGGAACACAGATACGCAGTATTTT. It encodes CASSQVTGLGNTDTQYF.

This clonotype showed up many times. The chain has TRBV11-2 and TRBJ2-2, with 15 bases aligning to TRBD2. The CDR3 is made up of 19 amino acids. The germline V gene has CDR1 SGHAT and CDR2 FQNNGV. The trim removed 2 bases at V and 2 bases at J, leaving 6 bases unmatched. This CDR3 is CASSLWGLAGGSNTGELFF. CDR3 nucleotides: TGTGCCAGCAGCTTATGGGGACTAGCGGGAGGAAGTAACACCGGGGAGCTGTTTTTT.

This clonotype was seen a handful of times. This sequence joins TRBV5-1 and TRBJ2-7; 12 bases fit TRBD1. Germline-derived CDR1 and CDR2 are SGHRS and YFSETQ. This CDR3 spans 16 amino acids. Trimming at V came to 0 bases and at J to 7 bases, leaving 8 bases not matched to a gene. The CDR3 DNA reads as TGCGCCAGCAGCTTGGAGATGGGACAGGGGGCCCAGGAGCAGTACTTC. As protein: CASSLEMGQGAQEQYF.

This CDR3 is CASSPSTGLDGTEAFF. CDR3 nucleotides: TGTGCCAGCTCACCCTCCACAGGGTTGGATGGAACTGAAGCTTTCTTT. This chain connects TRBV18 to TRBJ1-1; D perhaps matches TRBD1 (6 bases). V lost 3 bases and J lost 5, with 19 bases in between. CDR3 length: 16 amino acids. The germline V gene encodes CDR1 KGHSH and CDR2 LQKENI.

This clonotype was seen a handful of times. J is TRBJ2-1 and V is TRBV5-4; TRBD2 matches at 7 bases. This CDR3 is 14 amino acids long. V shed 5 bases, J shed 6 bases, and the junction held 8 bases outside the gene matches. Germline CDR1 is SGHNT and CDR2 is YYREEE (reference sequence). The CDR3, as DNA: TGTGCCAGCAGGATAGGCGGGAGTAGCAATGAGCAGTTCTTC. It is translated as CASRIGGSSNEQFF. Combining the CDR3 with reference TRBV5-4 and TRBJ2-1 gives the whole variable domain ETGVTQSPTHLIKTRGQQVTLRCSSQSGHNTVSWYQQALGQGPQFIFQYYREEENGRGNFPPRFSGLQFPNYSSELNVNALELDDSALYLCASRIGGSSNEQFFGPGTRLTVL.

This clonotype appeared many times. The V gene is TRBV6-1, the J gene TRBJ1-5; D is undetermined. V gave up 6 bases and J gave up 1 base, with 10 bases separating them. This CDR3 is 14 amino acids long. The germline V gene encodes CDR1 MNHNS and CDR2 SASEGT. For the CDR3, the DNA is TGTGCCAGCAGCCGAACAACGAGCAATCAGCCCCAGCATTTT. Translation: CASSRTTSNQPQHF.

The rearrangement joins TRBV4-1 to TRBJ2-2; the D call may be TRBD1 or TRBD2 (5 bases each). Trimming took off 3 bases at V and 2 bases at J, with 13 bases between the two ends. The CDR3 spans 16 residues. Germline V CDR1 and CDR2: MGHRA, YSYEKL. The CDR3 DNA reads as TGCGCCAGCAGCCAGCTCGGGACCAGCAACACCGGGGAGCTGTTTTTT. It yields the protein CASSQLGTSNTGELFF.

This clonotype was seen many times. The V gene is TRBV29-1, the J gene TRBJ2-3; D might be TRBD2 (5 bases). Germline assignment: CDR1 SQVTM and CDR2 ANQGSEA. The CDR3 has 13 amino acids. The V gene lost 5 bases and the J gene lost 3 bases, with 12 bases spanning the gap. CDR3 coding DNA: TGCAGCGTTCTCTCGGGCGGGACAGATACGCAGTATTTT. As protein: CSVLSGGTDTQYF.

This clonotype came up many times. The CDR3 sequence is CSASGQSNEQFF. In nucleotides, the CDR3 is TGCAGTGCTAGTGGGCAGAGCAATGAGCAGTTCTTC. The gene calls are TRBV20-1 and TRBJ2-1; D is ambiguous. There are 12 residues in the CDR3. Germline CDR1 DFQATT, CDR2 SNEGSKA (reference sequence). The germline V and J ends were trimmed by 3 bases and 6 bases, with 9 bases remaining between them.

This clonotype showed up many times. V is TRBV10-1 and J is TRBJ2-1; TRBD2 matches at 8 bases. The ends lost 3 bases at V and 7 bases at J; junction bases unmatched: 5. This CDR3 is 14 amino acids long. The V gene's germline CDR1 is WNHNN and CDR2 SYGVQD (reference sequence). The CDR3 DNA sequence: TGCGCCAGCAGTGAAGGGCCTAGCGGGAATGAGCAGTTCTTC. This gives the protein CASSEGPSGNEQFF.

The V call is TRBV7-8, the J call TRBJ2-7; TRBD1 agrees at 8 bases. Germline V CDR1 and CDR2: SGHVS, FQNEAQ. The CDR3 is 15 amino acids. V dropped 5 bases and J dropped 2; count of bases not matched to a gene: 8. The CDR3 here is CASSPRTGITYEQYF. For the CDR3, the DNA is TGTGCCAGCAGCCCCCGGACAGGGATCACCTACGAGCAGTACTTC.

The gene calls are TRBV28 and TRBJ1-1; 8 bases agree with TRBD1. The junction had 16 bases not matched to a gene; V was cut back by 10 bases and J by 3 bases. The CDR3 consists of 16 residues. The germline V gene encodes CDR1 MDHEN and CDR2 SYDVKM. As DNA, the CDR3 is TGTGCCACCGATAGACAGGGGATGGATTTGGACACTGAAGCTTTCTTT. Translation: CATDRQGMDLDTEAFF. Using reference TRBV28 and TRBJ1-1 for the parts outside the CDR3, the full variable domain is DVKVTQSSRYLVKRTGEKVFLECVQDMDHENMFWYRQDPGLGLRLIYFSYDVKMKEKGDIPEGYSVSREKKERFSLILESASTNQTSMYLCATDRQGMDLDTEAFFGQGTRLTVV.

This clonotype was seen at least ten times. The chain links TRBV10-1 to TRBJ2-2; D might be TRBD2 (6 bases). This CDR3 contains 14 residues. Germline V gives CDR1 WNHNN, CDR2 SYGVQD (reference sequence). V was cut by 11 bases and J by 6 bases, with 19 bases left in between. CDR3 sequence reads: CAGGLRRDAGELFF. The CDR3, as DNA: TGCGCCGGAGGGTTGAGGAGGGACGCCGGGGAGCTGTTTTTT.

This chain links TRBV25-1 with TRBJ2-5, with TRBD1 as a possible D gene (5 bases). V lost 4 bases, J lost 7 bases, and 13 bases lay in between. Germline V gives CDR1 MGHDK, CDR2 SYGVNS. This CDR3 has 13 amino acids. The CDR3 protein is CASSVDLRGTQYF. The CDR3 DNA follows: TGTGCCAGCAGTGTGGACCTAAGGGGGACCCAGTACTTC.

This clonotype was counted only a few times. V and J are TRBV20-1 and TRBJ2-1, with TRBD2 matching 10 bases. This CDR3 is built from 19 residues. Trimming at V came to 0 bases and at J to 0 bases, leaving 11 bases not matched to a gene. Germline V CDR1 and CDR2: DFQATT, SNEGSKA (reference sequence). CDR3 nucleotide sequence: TGCAGTGCTAGAGATGACATAGCGGGAGGATTTAGCTCCTACAATGAGCAGTTCTTC. This encodes CSARDDIAGGFSSYNEQFF.

This clonotype turned up a few times. A far larger clone is a single base away, which makes a read error likely. The V call is TRBV5-1, the J call TRBJ1-1; D not resolved. This CDR3 spans 12 amino acids. Trimming cost V 0 bases and J 3 bases, with 3 bases left between them. Germline assignment: CDR1 SGHRS and CDR2 YFSETQ. CDR3 protein: CASSLVDTEAFF. The CDR3 DNA is TGCGCCAGCAGCTTGGTGGACACTGAAGCTTTCTTT.

V gene TRBV28 combines with J gene TRBJ2-3; D may be TRBD2 (5 bases). Germline assignment: CDR1 MDHEN and CDR2 SYDVKM. V lost 8 bases, J lost 2 bases, and 11 bases lay in between. This CDR3 contains 13 residues. The CDR3 region has the DNA TGTGCCAGCGGGAGACTAACCACAGATACGCAGTATTTT. Translation: CASGRLTTDTQYF.

This clonotype was counted ten times or more. V usage is TRBV7-9 and J usage is TRBJ2-3, with D hard to call. The CDR3 runs to 16 residues. Germline CDR1 reads SEHNR; CDR2 reads FQNEAQ (reference sequence). V gave up 0 bases and J gave up 1 base, with 11 bases separating them. The CDR3 coding sequence is TGTGCCAGCAGCTTAGCGGTACAGATTCGCACAGATACGCAGTATTTT. As protein: CASSLAVQIRTDTQYF.

This clonotype was seen at least ten times. This chain joins TRBV3-1 and TRBJ2-3; weak D call: TRBD2 (5 bases). The CDR3 covers 15 residues. V lost 1 base and J lost 2, with 10 bases in between. Germline V CDR1 and CDR2: LGHDT, YNNKEL (reference sequence). This CDR3 reads CASSQGGLVTDTQYF. The CDR3 bases are TGTGCCAGCAGCCAAGGCGGACTCGTCACAGATACGCAGTATTTT.

This clonotype was recorded a few times. The V call is TRBV5-1, the J call TRBJ2-3; 13 bases agree with TRBD2. Germline V gene sequence: CDR1 SGHRS, CDR2 YFSETQ. V trimming: 3 bases; J trimming: 5 bases; junction bases outside the gene matches: 15. The CDR3 runs to 19 residues. The CDR3 sequence is CASSSFRYGLAGAVDTQYF. CDR3 nucleotide sequence: TGCGCCAGCAGCTCCTTTAGATACGGACTAGCGGGAGCGGTAGATACGCAGTATTTT. Full variable domain (remainder filled in from reference TRBV5-1 and TRBJ2-3): KAGVTQTPRYLIKTRGQQVTLSCSPISGHRSVSWYQQTPGQGLQFLFEYFSETQRNKGNFPGRFSGRQFSNSRSEMNVSTLELGDSALYLCASSSFRYGLAGAVDTQYFGPGTRLTVL.

This clonotype was recorded at least ten times. V gene TRBV7-6 combines with J gene TRBJ2-7; 12 bases are shared with TRBD2. The CDR3 extends over 15 amino acids. Per the germline V gene, CDR1 is SGHVS and CDR2 is FNYEAQ. J was trimmed by 0 bases and V by 4 bases; bases with no gene match: 1. The CDR3 loop reads CASSSLAGGSYEQYF. Here the CDR3 DNA reads TGTGCCAGCAGCTCACTAGCGGGAGGCTCCTACGAGCAGTACTTC.

This clonotype came up many times. The chain is built from TRBV5-1 and TRBJ2-4; the match to TRBD2 covers 9 bases. V was clipped by 0 bases and J by 4 bases; unmatched bases: 8. The V gene's germline CDR1 is SGHRS and CDR2 YFSETQ. This CDR3 region has 17 residues. The CDR3 nucleotides read TGCGCCAGCAGCTTGGCCGAGACTAGCGGAAGGAAAAACATTCAGTACTTC. This codes for CASSLAETSGRKNIQYF.